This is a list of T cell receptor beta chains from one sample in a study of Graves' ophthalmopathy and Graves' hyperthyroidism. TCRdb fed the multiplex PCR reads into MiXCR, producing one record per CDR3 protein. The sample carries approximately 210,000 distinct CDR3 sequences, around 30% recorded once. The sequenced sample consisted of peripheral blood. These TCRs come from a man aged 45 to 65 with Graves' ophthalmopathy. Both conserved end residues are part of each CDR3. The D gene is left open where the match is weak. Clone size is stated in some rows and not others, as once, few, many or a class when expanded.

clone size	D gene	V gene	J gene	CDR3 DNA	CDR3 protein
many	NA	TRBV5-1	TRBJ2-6	TGCGCCAGCAGCTTGGACGGTTACAGCTCTGGGGCCAACGTCCTGACTTTC	CASSLDGYSSGANVLTF
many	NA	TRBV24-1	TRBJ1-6	TGTGCCACCAGTGATTTGTCGGTAACTGCACCCCTCCACTTT	CATSDLSVTAPLHF
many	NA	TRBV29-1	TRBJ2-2	TGCAGCGTTGGTCCTTTGGCAGGCCGGCACACCGGGGAGCTGTTTTTT	CSVGPLAGRHTGELFF
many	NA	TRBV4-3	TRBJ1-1	TGCGCCAGCAGCCAAGGCCCGGGTCGAACTGACACTGAAGCTTTCTTT	CASSQGPGRTDTEAFF
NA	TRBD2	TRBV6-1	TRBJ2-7	TGTGCCAGCAGCCACCTGGGAACTGGCGGGAGGCTTTACGAGCAGTACTTC	CASSHLGTGGRLYEQYF
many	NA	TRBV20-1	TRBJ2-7	TGCAGTGCTATTGAACACCCCTACGAGCAGTACTTC	CSAIEHPYEQYF
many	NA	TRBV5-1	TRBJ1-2	TGCGCCAGCAGCTTAAATCCGCGGAACTATGGCTACACCTTC	CASSLNPRNYGYTF
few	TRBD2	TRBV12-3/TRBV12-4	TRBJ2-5	TGTGCGACAACCCCGGGGGGGTCATTAGAAGAGACCCAGTACTTC	CATTPGGSLEETQYF
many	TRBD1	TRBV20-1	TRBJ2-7	TGCAGTGCCCCCTTGAAGGGACAGGGGGCTTACGAGCAGTACTTC	CSAPLKGQGAYEQYF
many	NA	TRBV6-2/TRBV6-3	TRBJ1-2	TGTGCAGCCGCTACGGGGAGGACGGCTACTAACTATGGCTACACCTTC	CAAATGRTATNYGYTF
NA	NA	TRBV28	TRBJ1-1	TGTGCCAGCAGACCCAGTCTTTTGAACACTGAAGCTTTCTTT	CASRPSLLNTEAFF
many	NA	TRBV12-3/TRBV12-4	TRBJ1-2	TGTGCCAGCAGCCGTAGGGGAGGGGGGTATGGCTACACCTTC	CASSRRGGGYGYTF
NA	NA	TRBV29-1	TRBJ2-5	TGCAGCGTTGGACCAGGGATGGAGACCCAGTACTTC	CSVGPGMETQYF
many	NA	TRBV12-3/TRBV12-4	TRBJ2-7	TGTGCCAGCAGTTTATTGCGGCTGAGCTCCTACGAGCAGTACTTC	CASSLLRLSSYEQYF
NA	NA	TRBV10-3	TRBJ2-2	TGTGCCATCAGGAGGAACACCGGGGAGCTGTTTTTT	CAIRRNTGELFF
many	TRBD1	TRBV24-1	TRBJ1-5	TGTGCCACAACTAGGACAGGGGGATTGTATAGCAATCAGCCCCAGCATTTT	CATTRTGGLYSNQPQHF
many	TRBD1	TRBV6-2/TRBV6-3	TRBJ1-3	TGTGCCAGCAGTTTCGGACAGGGGGCTGGAAACACCATATATTTT	CASSFGQGAGNTIYF
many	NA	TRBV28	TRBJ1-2	TGTGCCAGCAGTTTAACAACTAACTATGGCTACACCTTC	CASSLTTNYGYTF
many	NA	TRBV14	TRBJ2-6	TGTGCCAGCAGCCAAGCCTTCTCTGGGGCCAACGTCCTGACTTTC	CASSQAFSGANVLTF
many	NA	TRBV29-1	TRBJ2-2	TGCAGCGCCGAGACGGGGAGGGAGCTGTTTTTT	CSAETGRELFF
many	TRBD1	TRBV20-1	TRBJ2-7	TGCAGTGCAAAGATACCGGACAGGACCTACGAGCAGTACTTC	CSAKIPDRTYEQYF
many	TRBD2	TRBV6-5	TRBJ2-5	TGTGCCAGCAGGACCAGGGACTATTTGGGGGAGACCCAGTACTTC	CASRTRDYLGETQYF
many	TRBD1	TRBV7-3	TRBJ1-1	TGTGCCAGCAGCAAGACAGGGGACGCTGAAGCTTTCTTT	CASSKTGDAEAFF
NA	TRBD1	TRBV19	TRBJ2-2	TGTGCCAGTAGTATGGGACAGGGGGCCGCCGGGGAGCTGTTTTTT	CASSMGQGAAGELFF
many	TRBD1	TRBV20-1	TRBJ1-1	TGCAGTGCTCGGGACAGGGAGGACACTGAAGCTTTCTTT	CSARDREDTEAFF
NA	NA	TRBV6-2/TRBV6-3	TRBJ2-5	TGTGCCAGCAGTTACCCTACCGGCCTAAATTGGGCCCAGTACTTC	CASSYPTGLNWAQYF
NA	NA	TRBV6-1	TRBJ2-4	TGTGCCAGCAGTAAAGGGCGACAGCTCAAAAACATTCAGTACTTC	CASSKGRQLKNIQYF
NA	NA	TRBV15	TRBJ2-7	TGTGCCACCAGCAGAGATGGTCGCCAGGGCGGCGAGCAGTACTTC	CATSRDGRQGGEQYF
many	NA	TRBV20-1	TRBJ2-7	TGCAGTGCTAGAGATTTAGCGACCTACGAGCAGTACTTC	CSARDLATYEQYF
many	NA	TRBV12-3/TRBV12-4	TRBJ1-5	TGTGCCAGCTCCCCTTTTTCCAGCAATCAGCCCCAGCATTTT	CASSPFSSNQPQHF
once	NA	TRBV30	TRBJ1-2	TGTGCCTGGAGTGATGCCAGCCGCCGGATATTTGGCTACACCTTC	CAWSDASRRIFGYTF
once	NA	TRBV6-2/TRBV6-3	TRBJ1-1	TGTGCCAGCAGTTACACGGAGTCTGCCGCGGTGGTAGCTTTCTTT	CASSYTESAAVVAFF
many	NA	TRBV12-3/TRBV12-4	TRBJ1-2	TGTGCCAGCAGGAGGGCGACAGTCTATGGCTACACCTTC	CASRRATVYGYTF
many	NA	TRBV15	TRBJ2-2	TGTGCCACCAGCAGAGACCCCCCGACTATTAACACCGGGGAGCTGTTTTTT	CATSRDPPTINTGELFF
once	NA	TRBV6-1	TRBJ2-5	TGTGCCAGCACGGAGATCGACCAAGAGACCCAGTACTTC	CASTEIDQETQYF
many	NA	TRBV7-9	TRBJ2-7	TGTGCCAGCAGCTTTCTAACAGGGTACGAGCAGTACTTC	CASSFLTGYEQYF
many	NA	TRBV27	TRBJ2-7	TGTGCCACCGCCCGCCGCGGTCCGGGGTACGAGCAGTACTTC	CATARRGPGYEQYF
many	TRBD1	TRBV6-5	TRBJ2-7	TGTGCCAGCAGTTACTCCCCCGAGACAGGGCATTTTTACGAGCAGTACTTC	CASSYSPETGHFYEQYF
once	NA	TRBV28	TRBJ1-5	TGTGCCAGCAGTCCACTTGGGGGAGACAATCAGCCCCAGCATTTT	CASSPLGGDNQPQHF
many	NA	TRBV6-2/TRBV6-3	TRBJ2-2	TGTGCCAGCAGTTTCCCGACTAGTAGATATGACACCGGGGAGCTGTTTTTT	CASSFPTSRYDTGELFF
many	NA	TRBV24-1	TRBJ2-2	TGTGCCACCAGTGTAGCGGTTAACACCGGGGAGCTGTTTTTT	CATSVAVNTGELFF
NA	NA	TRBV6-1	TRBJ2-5	TGTGCCAGCAGTGGGGCTTCTTGGCAGCAAGAGACCCAGTACTTC	CASSGASWQQETQYF
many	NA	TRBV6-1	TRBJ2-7	TGTGCCAGCACGCCAGGAAACTACGAGCAGTACTTC	CASTPGNYEQYF
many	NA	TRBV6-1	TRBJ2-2	TGTGCCAGCAGAAATACAGGGAGAGCCGGGGAGCTGTTTTTT	CASRNTGRAGELFF
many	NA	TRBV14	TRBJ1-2	TGTGCCAGCAGCCGAAGAGACATCTCTAACTATGGCTACACCTTC	CASSRRDISNYGYTF
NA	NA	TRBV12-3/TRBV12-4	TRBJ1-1	TGTGCCAGCACAACGAACGGTGAAGCTTTCTTT	CASTTNGEAFF
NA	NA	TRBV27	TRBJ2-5	TGTGCCAGCAGTATCCCCGGGGCACAAGAGACCCAGTACTTC	CASSIPGAQETQYF
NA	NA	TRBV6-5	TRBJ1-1	TGTGCCAGCAGTTACCGTTCCAACACTGAAGCTTTCTTT	CASSYRSNTEAFF
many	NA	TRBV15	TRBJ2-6	TGTGCCACCAGAGACGGAATAAGCTCTGGGGCCAACGTCCTGACTTTC	CATRDGISSGANVLTF
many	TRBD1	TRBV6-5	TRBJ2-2	TGTGCCAGCAGTTACTCACAGGGGGATTGGGGCGGGGAGCTGTTTTTT	CASSYSQGDWGGELFF
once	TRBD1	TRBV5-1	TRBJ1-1	TGCGCCAGCACTAAAGAGGGGGCCGAGACTGAAGCTTTCTTT	CASTKEGAETEAFF
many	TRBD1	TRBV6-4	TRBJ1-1	TGTGCCAGCAGTCTCGACAGGGCGAGTACTGAAGCTTTCTTT	CASSLDRASTEAFF
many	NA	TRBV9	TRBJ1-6	TGTGCCAGCAGCGTAGTTACGGTTGGTTCACCCCTCCACTTT	CASSVVTVGSPLHF
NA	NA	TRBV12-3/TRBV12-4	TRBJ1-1	TGTGCCAGCAGGCCCCTCAGGGTATCGATGGAGGCTTTCTTT	CASRPLRVSMEAFF
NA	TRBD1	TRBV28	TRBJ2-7	TGTGCCAGTACCGGGACAGGGGTTAGTGTAGACTTC	CASTGTGVSVDF
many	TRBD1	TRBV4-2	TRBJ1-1	TGTGCCAGCAGCCAAGAGACAGGGGTGCCCACTGAAGCTTTCTTT	CASSQETGVPTEAFF
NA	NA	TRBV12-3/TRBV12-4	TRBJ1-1	TGTGCCAGCAGCCCCACGGTCACTGAAGCTTTCTTT	CASSPTVTEAFF
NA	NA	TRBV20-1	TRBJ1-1	TGCAGTGCTCCCGAGGACATGAACACTGAAGCTTTCTTT	CSAPEDMNTEAFF
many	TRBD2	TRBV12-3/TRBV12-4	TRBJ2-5	TGTGCCAGCAGGGTACTAGCGGCGAAAGAGACCCAGTACTTC	CASRVLAAKETQYF